This TCR beta chain was obtained from a study of T cells in Graves' hyperthyroidism and ophthalmopathy. This clonotype is a singleton in its sample. TCR beta CDR3 regions were amplified from RNA. When the TCR CDR3 underwent first-round RT-PCR, the HTBI primer set was used. Using its own MiXCR run on the multiplex PCR reads, TCRdb lists one record per CDR3 protein. In the table there are roughly 640,000 distinct CDR3 sequences, 15% to 20% of which are singletons. Material: blood. The receptor was derived from a woman between 40 and 50 years old with Graves' ophthalmopathy.

CDR3 coding DNA: TGCAGTGCTGTAGAAGCGGGACCCTACAATGAGCAGTTCTTC. Protein product: CSAVEAGPYNEQFF. The V call is TRBV20-1, the J call TRBJ2-1; TRBD2 matches at 7 bases. V dropped 5 bases and J dropped 2; count of bases not matched to a gene: 6. The length of the CDR3 is 14 residues. The V gene's germline CDR1 is DFQATT and CDR2 SNEGSKA (reference sequence).